A single sample gave rise to the 30 T cell receptor beta chains below, sequenced in a study of cytomegalovirus exposure and HLA in healthy donors. PCR was performed using 60 Vbeta and 13 Jbeta primers. The repertoire was sequenced with immunoSEQ multiplex PCR; TCRdb's copy has only in-frame clones and lacks some. The data hold approximately 140,000 clones, with approximately 72% observed a single time. Source material: PBMCs. The receptors come from a woman aged 60-75 years in good health and CMV-seronegative.

The rearrangement links TRBV29-1 to TRBJ1-2, with D unresolved. The V gene lost 2 bases and the J gene lost 0 bases, with 7 bases spanning the gap. The CDR3 has 13 residues. Germline CDR1 is SQVTM and CDR2 is ANQGSEA. The CDR3 here is CSVEPDSNYGYTF. The CDR3 DNA is TGCAGCGTTGAACCCGACTCTAACTATGGCTACACCTTC.

The J gene is TRBJ2-5, the V gene TRBV4-3, with 9 bases that match TRBD2. CDR3 length: 15 amino acids. V lost 3 bases and J lost 5; bases outside the gene matches: 7. Germline assignment: CDR1 LGHNA and CDR2 YSLEER. The CDR3 reads CASSQGAGGRETQYF. The CDR3 bases are TGCGCCAGCAGCCAGGGGGCGGGGGGGCGGGAGACCCAGTACTTC.

This clone was detected only once. The rearrangement joins TRBV7-3 to TRBJ2-7; the D gene could be TRBD1 or TRBD2 (10 bases each). The length of the CDR3 is 17 residues. CDR1 is SGHTA, CDR2 FQGTGA, per germline. The ends were cut back, 9 bases at V and 0 bases at J, with 24 bases in the middle. The CDR3 region has the DNA TGTGCCAGACTGGACAGGGGGGAGCGGGAGGGCTCCTACGAGCAGTACTTC. Protein sequence: CARLDRGEREGSYEQYF.

This chain joins TRBV15 and TRBJ1-3; D is perhaps TRBD1 (5 bases). CDR1 is LNHNV, CDR2 YYDKDF, per germline (reference sequence). The CDR3 has 14 residues. With 3 bases removed from V and 6 bases from J, the gap between germline ends came to 12 bases. CDR3 nucleotide sequence: TGTGCCACCAGCAGGACAGATTGGGAAAACACCATATATTTT. Amino acids: CATSRTDWENTIYF.

This chain joins TRBV27 and TRBJ1-5, with D possibly TRBD1 on 5 matching bases. V gave up 5 bases and J gave up 4 bases, with 12 bases separating them. This CDR3 spans 14 amino acids. The germline gives CDR1 MNHEY, CDR2 SMNVEV (reference sequence). In nucleotides, the CDR3 is TGTGCCAGCAGTCGCGGGACGGGTAATCAGCCCCAGCATTTT. As protein: CASSRGTGNQPQHF.

This chain uses TRBV5-1 with TRBJ2-7; 11 bases line up with TRBD1. J gave up 6 bases and V 4 bases, and 6 bases lay outside the gene matches. The CDR3 sequence is 14 residues long. From germline, CDR1 is SGHRS and CDR2 YFSETQ. CDR3 loop: CASSPDRGLSEQYF. The DNA of the CDR3 is TGCGCCAGCAGCCCGGACAGGGGGCTCAGCGAGCAGTACTTC. The whole variable domain, remainder taken from reference TRBV5-1 and TRBJ2-7, is KAGVTQTPRYLIKTRGQQVTLSCSPISGHRSVSWYQQTPGQGLQFLFEYFSETQRNKGNFPGRFSGRQFSNSRSEMNVSTLELGDSALYLCASSPDRGLSEQYFGPGTRLTVT.

V usage is TRBV29-1 and J usage is TRBJ2-1; D is uncertain. CDR3 length equals 14 residues. The V end was cut by 4 bases, the J end by 7 bases, with 17 bases between. The V gene's germline CDR1 is SQVTM and CDR2 ANQGSEA. Written as DNA, the CDR3 is TGCAGCGTTGCTCGGCTAGATCCCCCGAATGAGCAGTTCTTC. Translation: CSVARLDPPNEQFF.

The chain has TRBV6-6 and TRBJ1-2, with D tentatively TRBD1 (5 bases). The CDR3 loop spans 16 amino acids. V dropped 6 bases and J dropped 7 bases, with 24 bases sitting between them. The germline CDR1 and CDR2 sequences are MNHNY and SVGAGI (reference sequence). This chain's CDR3 is CASSRLVGSGRGGYTF. The CDR3 DNA sequence: TGTGCCAGCAGCCGACTCGTTGGGTCGGGGAGGGGTGGCTACACCTTC.

The V and J genes are TRBV5-1 and TRBJ2-7; perhaps TRBD2 as D (6 bases). The CDR3 consists of 14 residues. The germline CDR1 and CDR2 sequences are SGHRS and YFSETQ. V dropped 7 bases and J dropped 1 base, with 15 bases sitting between them. CDR3: CASSLEGSSYEQYF. CDR3 DNA: TGCGCCAGCTCCCTGGAGGGCAGTTCCTACGAGCAGTACTTC.

The chain carries TRBV6-5 and TRBJ1-2; TRBD1 aligns across 12 bases. V lost 6 bases to trimming and J lost 7 bases; unmatched junction nucleotides: 6. This CDR3 has 14 amino acids. In germline, CDR1 is MNHEY, CDR2 SVGAGI. CDR3 loop: CASSPGQGALGYTF. The CDR3 DNA follows: TGTGCCAGCAGCCCGGGACAGGGGGCGCTTGGCTACACCTTC.

Turning to this clone: This specimen includes other DNA sequences encoding the same CDR3. The V call is TRBV7-8, the J call TRBJ1-6; 11 positions match TRBD1. The CDR3 sequence is 15 residues long. V trimming: 6 bases; J trimming: 7 bases; junction bases outside the gene matches: 5. CDR1 SGHVS and CDR2 FQNEAQ come from the germline V gene. For the CDR3, the DNA is TGTGCCAGCAGTTGGGGACAGGGGGGGAATTCACCCCTCCACTTT. Its translation: CASSWGQGGNSPLHF. Drawing the rest from reference TRBV7-8 and TRBJ1-6, the complete variable domain is GAGVSQSPRYKVAKRGQDVALRCDPISGHVSLFWYQQALGQGPEFLTYFQNEAQLDKSGLPSDRFFAERPEGSVSTLKIQRTQQEDSAVYLCASSWGQGGNSPLHFGNGTRLTVT.

CDR3 sequence: CASRGDGGDYYEQYF. CDR3 nucleotides: TGTGCCAGCAGAGGGGACGGGGGGGATTACTACGAGCAGTACTTC. The chain joins TRBV6-5 to TRBJ2-7; TRBD2 aligns across 8 bases. V was pared by 6 bases and J by 3 bases, with 10 bases of the junction left unmatched. In germline, CDR1 is MNHEY, CDR2 SVGAGI. The CDR3 extends over 15 amino acids.

The gene calls are TRBV25-1 and TRBJ2-1; 9 bases align to TRBD1. This CDR3 is built from 15 residues. The V gene's germline CDR1 is MGHDK and CDR2 SYGVNS. The trim removed 6 bases at V and 2 bases at J, leaving 5 bases unmatched. DNA of the CDR3: TGTGCCAGCAGCGACAGGACAGGGGCCTACAATGAGCAGTTCTTC. Translation: CASSDRTGAYNEQFF. The full variable domain, rest sourced from reference TRBV25-1 and TRBJ2-1, is EADIYQTPRYLVIGTGKKITLECSQTMGHDKMYWYQQDPGMELHLIHYSYGVNSTEKGDLSSESTVSRIRTEHFPLTLESARPSHTSQYLCASSDRTGAYNEQFFGPGTRLTVL.

On this clone itself: Distinct nucleotide sequences in the sample also encode this CDR3. The gene calls are TRBV5-1 and TRBJ2-2; 13 bases align to TRBD2. Germline lookup yields CDR1 SGHRS and CDR2 YFSETQ. This CDR3 is 16 amino acids long. With 4 bases clipped from V and 4 bases from J, the junction kept 4 bases outside the gene matches. The CDR3 is CASSPGLAGTTGELFF. CDR3 sequence (DNA): TGCGCCAGCAGCCCGGGACTAGCGGGAACCACCGGGGAGCTGTTTTTT.

The V and J genes are TRBV19 and TRBJ2-3, with TRBD2 matching over 11 bases. Per germline, CDR1 LNHDA and CDR2 SQIVND (reference sequence). This CDR3 has 16 amino acids. The trim removed 5 bases at V and 6 bases at J, leaving 10 bases unmatched. The CDR3 DNA follows: TGTGCCAGTAGTCTAACCCCTAGCGGGGGGCGTGATACGCAGTATTTT. Amino acid sequence: CASSLTPSGGRDTQYF.

J is TRBJ1-6 and V is TRBV25-1, with D perhaps TRBD1 (5 bases). V was trimmed by 0 bases and J by 8 bases, leaving 14 bases between them. CDR1 and CDR2 (germline): MGHDK, SYGVNS. The CDR3 length is 16 residues. The DNA of the CDR3 is TGTGCCAGCAGTGAATATTTGGGACTAATTGATTCACCCCTCCACTTT. This encodes CASSEYLGLIDSPLHF.

The chain recombines TRBV6-5 with TRBJ1-4, with 7 bases that match TRBD1. CDR3 size: 13 residues. J lost 8 bases, V lost 10 bases, and 10 bases had no gene match. Germline CDR1 reads MNHEY; CDR2 reads SVGAGI. CDR3 sequence: CAIKGQPREKLFF. The CDR3 DNA reads as TGTGCCATCAAGGGACAGCCGCGGGAAAAACTGTTTTTT.

This clone was picked up a small number of times. CDR3 protein: CASSPDRERKQYF. As DNA, the CDR3 is TGTGCCAGCAGCCCCGACAGGGAACGGAAACAGTACTTC. V and J are TRBV7-9 and TRBJ2-7; 7 nucleotides align to TRBD1. Unmatched junction bases numbered 11, after V lost 5 bases and J lost 10 bases. The CDR3 runs 13 residues. Germline values: CDR1 SEHNR, CDR2 FQNEAQ (reference sequence).

This chain joins TRBV7-3 and TRBJ2-5; TRBD2 aligns across 7 bases. The end of the DNA is better explained by TRBJ2-7, so the J call may be wrong. The V gene's germline CDR1 is SGHTA and CDR2 FQGTGA. This CDR3 is built from 16 residues. The CDR3 sequence: CASSLAGTTDLYEQYF. The DNA of the CDR3 is TGTGCCAGCAGCTTAGCCGGGACTACGGACCTCTACGAGCAGTACTTC.

The chain links TRBV7-2 to TRBJ2-1; TRBD1 aligns across 7 bases. Germline CDR1 SGHTA, CDR2 FQGNSA. This CDR3 is built from 16 residues. V gave up 2 bases and J gave up 3 bases; unmatched junction bases: 7. The CDR3 protein is CASSLYRDSLYNEQFF. The CDR3 DNA reads TGTGCCAGCAGCTTATACAGGGACAGCCTCTACAATGAGCAGTTCTTC.

This sequence joins TRBV11-2 and TRBJ2-3; 10 positions agree with TRBD2. Trimming removed 5 bases from V and 5 bases from J; junction bases left unmatched: 10. This CDR3 has 16 amino acids. The germline V gene encodes CDR1 SGHAT and CDR2 FQNNGV. In DNA, the CDR3 is TGTGCCAGCAGCCGGATACAGCGGGGGGGTATAGATACGCAGTATTTT. This gives the protein CASSRIQRGGIDTQYF.

This sequence joins TRBV6-5 and TRBJ1-6, with D possibly matching TRBD1 (6 bases). The CDR3 is made up of 14 amino acids. V dropped 6 bases and J dropped 6 bases, with 12 bases sitting between them. CDR1 and CDR2 from the germline V gene are MNHEY and SVGAGI. The CDR3 loop reads CASRLGQRNSPLHF. CDR3 sequence (DNA): TGTGCCAGCAGACTCGGACAGCGTAATTCACCCCTCCACTTT.

This clone appeared many times. This chain connects TRBV5-3 to TRBJ2-1, with D possibly being TRBD1 (6 bases). TRBV5-3 is an open reading frame whose function is uncertain. Trimming removed 8 bases at V and 8 bases at J, with 17 bases between. The CDR3 totals 13 residues. The CDR3 reads CARMIHRAHEQFF. In DNA form, the CDR3 reads TGTGCCAGGATGATACACAGGGCCCATGAGCAGTTCTTC.

J is TRBJ2-1 and V is TRBV4-3, with D tentatively TRBD1 (6 bases). Per germline, CDR1 LGHNA and CDR2 YSLEER. This CDR3 contains 15 residues. The germline V and J ends were trimmed by 1 base and 6 bases, with 13 bases remaining between them. Here the CDR3 reads CASSQGQGLGNEQFF. The DNA for the CDR3 is TGCGCCAGCAGCCAAGGTCAGGGGTTGGGCAATGAGCAGTTCTTC.

This sequence joins TRBV5-1 and TRBJ1-3, with a possible D match to TRBD1 (5 bases). Germline CDR1 SGHRS, CDR2 YFSETQ. Trimming pared 4 bases from V and 0 bases from J, leaving 17 bases between. The CDR3 consists of 17 residues. CDR3 protein: CASSVGVNWSSGNTIYF. The CDR3, as DNA: TGCGCCAGCAGCGTGGGGGTCAATTGGAGCTCTGGAAACACCATATATTTT.

The chain uses TRBV12-5 and TRBJ1-1; weak D call: TRBD1 (6 bases). The ends were cut back, 5 bases at V and 2 bases at J, with 15 bases in the middle. Per germline, CDR1 LGHNT and CDR2 FRNRAP. The CDR3 is 15 residues long. This CDR3 is CASGPWGGGNTEAFF. The CDR3 bases are TGTGCTAGTGGTCCCTGGGGGGGCGGAAACACTGAAGCTTTCTTT. Together with reference TRBV12-5 and TRBJ1-1, the CDR3 gives the full variable domain: DARVTQTPRHKVTEMGQEVTMRCQPILGHNTVFWYRQTMMQGLELLAYFRNRAPLDDSGMPKDRFSAEMPDATLATLKIQPSEPRDSAVYFCASGPWGGGNTEAFFGQGTRLTVV.

The rearrangement links TRBV6-6 to TRBJ1-5, with 10 bases that match TRBD1. The CDR3 has 16 residues. Trimming took 7 bases from V and 7 from J; bases not matched to a gene: 13. Germline CDR1 and CDR2: MNHNY and SVGAGI (reference sequence). For the CDR3, the DNA is TGTGCCAGCACACTCACAGACAGGGGGCTAGGGCAGCCCCAGCATTTT. Translated: CASTLTDRGLGQPQHF.

The V gene is TRBV5-6, the J gene TRBJ2-7; no clear D. The CDR3 contains 12 residues. The V end was cut by 2 bases, the J end by 0 bases, with 3 bases between. The germline V gene has CDR1 SGHDT and CDR2 YYEEEE. CDR3 sequence: CASSFYSYEQYF. The CDR3 DNA reads TGTGCCAGCAGCTTTTACTCCTACGAGCAGTACTTC.

Concerning this clone: The same CDR3 is also encoded by other DNA sequences in this sample. The J gene is TRBJ1-1, the V gene TRBV2, with D unresolved. CDR3 size: 15 residues. CDR1 and CDR2 from the germline V gene are SNHLY and FYNNEI. Deletions cut 3 bases from V and 5 bases from J, with 16 bases between. DNA of the CDR3: TGTGCCAGCAGTGAGTTAGGAGGGCAGAGGACTGAAGCTTTCTTT. Its translation is CASSELGGQRTEAFF.

V and J are TRBV18 and TRBJ2-1; D perhaps matches TRBD1 (6 bases). CDR1 and CDR2 (germline): KGHSH, LQKENI. Trimming took off 2 bases at V and 5 bases at J, with 7 bases between the two ends. The CDR3 is 13 residues long. The CDR3 protein is CASSPGTNNEQFF. CDR3 coding DNA: TGTGCCAGCTCACCAGGGACAAACAATGAGCAGTTCTTC.